This T cell receptor (beta chain) was sequenced for a study of beta chain features in type 1 diabetes. Whole-study findings and limits: A moderate, significant TCRB CDR3 shortening appeared in type 1 diabetes across four CD4+ subsets.

This clone appeared a few times. What it recognizes is unknown. Expressed TCRB transcripts were sequenced, since all the RNA that had been isolated was reverse transcribed. Repertoires were generated with immunoSEQ multiplex PCR, while TCRdb's copy carries only in-frame clones and drops some. The sample includes around 250,000 clones, 11% to 15% of them seen just once. Germline loops: CDR1 GTSNPN, CDR2 SVGIG (reference sequence). This CDR3 spans 14 amino acids. The V end was cut by 1 base, the J end by 7 bases, with 11 bases between. The TCR originated in a man aged 30 to 45 with type 1 diabetes. The sample taken for sequencing was naive CD4+ T cells from blood. The rearrangement uses TRBV30 and TRBJ1-6; no definite D call. CDR3 DNA sequence: TGTGCCTGGAGTGAGGCCGGGGTCAATTCACCCCTCCACTTT. Translated: CAWSEAGVNSPLHF.